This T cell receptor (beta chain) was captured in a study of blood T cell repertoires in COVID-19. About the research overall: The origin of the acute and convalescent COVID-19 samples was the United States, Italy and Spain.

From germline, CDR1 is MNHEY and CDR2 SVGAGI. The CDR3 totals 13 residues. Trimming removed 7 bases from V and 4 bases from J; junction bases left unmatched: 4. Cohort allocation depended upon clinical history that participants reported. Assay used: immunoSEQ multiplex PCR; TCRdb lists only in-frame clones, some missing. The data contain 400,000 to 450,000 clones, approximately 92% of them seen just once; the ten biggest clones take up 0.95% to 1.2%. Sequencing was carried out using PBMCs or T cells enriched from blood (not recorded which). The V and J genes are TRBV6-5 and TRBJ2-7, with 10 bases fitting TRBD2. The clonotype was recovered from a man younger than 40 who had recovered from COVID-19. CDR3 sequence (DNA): TGTGCCAGCAACAGCGGGAGGGCATACGAGCAGTACTTC. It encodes CASNSGRAYEQYF.